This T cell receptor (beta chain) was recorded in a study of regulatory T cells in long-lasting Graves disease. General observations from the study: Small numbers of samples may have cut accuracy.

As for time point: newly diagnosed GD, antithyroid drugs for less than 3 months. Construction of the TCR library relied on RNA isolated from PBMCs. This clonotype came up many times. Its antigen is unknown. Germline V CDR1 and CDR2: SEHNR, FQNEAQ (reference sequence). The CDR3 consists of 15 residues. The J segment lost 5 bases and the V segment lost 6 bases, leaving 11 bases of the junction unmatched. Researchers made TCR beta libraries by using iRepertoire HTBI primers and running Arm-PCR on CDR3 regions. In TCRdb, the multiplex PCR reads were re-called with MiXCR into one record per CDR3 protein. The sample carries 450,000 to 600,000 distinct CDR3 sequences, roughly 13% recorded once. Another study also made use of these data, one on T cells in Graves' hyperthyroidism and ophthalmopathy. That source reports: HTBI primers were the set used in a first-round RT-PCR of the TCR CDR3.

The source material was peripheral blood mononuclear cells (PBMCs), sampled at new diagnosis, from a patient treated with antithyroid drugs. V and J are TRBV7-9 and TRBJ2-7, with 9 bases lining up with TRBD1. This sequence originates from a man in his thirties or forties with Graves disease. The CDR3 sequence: CASSLAGTGTNEQYF. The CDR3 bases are TGTGCCAGCAGTCTCGCCGGGACAGGGACCAACGAGCAGTACTTC. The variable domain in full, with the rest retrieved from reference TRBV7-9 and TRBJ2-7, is DTGVSQNPRHKITKRGQNVTFRCDPISEHNRLYWYRQTLGQGPEFLTYFQNEAQLEKSRLLSDRFSAERPKGSFSTLEIQRTEQGDSAMYLCASSLAGTGTNEQYFGPGTRLTVT.